This T cell receptor (beta chain) was observed in a study of PD-L1 blockade in urothelial cancer. On the study more broadly: Blood analysis occurred 3 weeks (second dose) and 6 weeks after treatment start. T cells were recovered from blood samples at a median of roughly 130,000.

As to time point: pretreatment peripheral blood. Pretreatment and on-treatment samples were taken, numbering 1 to 8 per patient. Method: immunoSEQ multiplex PCR; TCRdb's copy keeps in-frame clones and lacks some. The sample includes roughly 54,000 clones, roughly 87% seen only once; the top ten take 14% to 15%. Trimming removed 1 base from V and 0 bases from J, with 16 bases in between. The germline CDR1 and CDR2 sequences are SGHNT and YENEEA. The CDR3 covers 19 residues. Sample: PBMCs, taken around atezolizumab (anti-PD-L1) treatment. This TCR was recovered from an older woman with urothelial cancer. The chain combines TRBV11-3 with TRBJ2-6; a weak D match, TRBD2 (7 bases). The CDR3 loop is CASSLGDRGADSGANVLTF. Written as DNA, the CDR3 is TGTGCCAGCAGCTTAGGGGACCGGGGGGCCGACTCTGGGGCCAACGTCCTGACTTTC. Combining the CDR3 with reference TRBV11-3 and TRBJ2-6 gives the whole variable domain EAGVVQSPRYKIIEKKQPVAFWCNPISGHNTLYWYLQNLGQGPELLIRYENEEAVDDSQLPKDRFSAERLKGVDSTLKIQPAELGDSAVYLCASSLGDRGADSGANVLTFGAGSRLTVL.